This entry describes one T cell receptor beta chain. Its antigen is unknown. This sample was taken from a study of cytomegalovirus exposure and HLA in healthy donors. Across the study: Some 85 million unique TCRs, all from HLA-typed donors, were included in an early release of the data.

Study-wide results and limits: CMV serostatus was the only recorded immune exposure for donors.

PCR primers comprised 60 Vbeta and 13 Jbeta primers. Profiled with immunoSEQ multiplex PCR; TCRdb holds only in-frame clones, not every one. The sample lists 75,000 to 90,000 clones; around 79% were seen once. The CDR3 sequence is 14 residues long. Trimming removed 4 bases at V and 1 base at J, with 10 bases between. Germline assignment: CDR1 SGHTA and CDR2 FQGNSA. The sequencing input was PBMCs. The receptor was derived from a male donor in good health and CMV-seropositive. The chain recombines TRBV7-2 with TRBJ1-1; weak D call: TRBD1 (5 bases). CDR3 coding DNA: TGTGCCAGCAGCTCAGGGTTGGGGAACACTGAAGCTTTCTTT. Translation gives CASSSGLGNTEAFF.